The next 31 T cell receptor beta chains were all read from a single sample in a study of identical twins. TCRdb re-called the 5' RACE reads through MiXCR, storing one row per CDR3 protein. The sample holds 690,000 or so distinct CDR3 sequences, approximately 6.1% seen once. Sample: naive T cells sorted from blood. Receptor source: a man between 18 and 35 years old in good health.

This clonotype has only a few counts. The gene calls are TRBV28 and TRBJ2-2, with unresolved D. Germline V gene lookup returns CDR1 MDHEN and CDR2 SYDVKM. The CDR3 runs to 11 residues. The ends were cut back, 7 bases at V and 6 bases at J, with 6 bases in the middle. The CDR3 DNA reads TGTGCCAGCAACTTTGCCGGGGAGCTGTTTTTT. Protein sequence: CASNFAGELFF.

This chain joins TRBV28 and TRBJ1-1; D is uncertain. This CDR3 has 13 amino acids. The V end lost 3 bases, the J end lost 7 bases, and 12 bases lay between the germline ends. The germline V gene encodes CDR1 MDHEN and CDR2 SYDVKM. The CDR3 DNA follows: TGTGCCAGCAGTTTGGGCAGCGTGGGTGAAGCTTTCTTT. This gives the protein CASSLGSVGEAFF.

This clonotype occurred many times. This chain joins TRBV12-3 or TRBV12-4 and TRBJ1-5; 7 bases are shared with TRBD1. V was clipped by 4 bases and J by 3 bases; unmatched bases: 3. The CDR3 is 14 residues long. The CDR3 DNA sequence: TGTGCCAGCAGTTCGACAGGGTTCAATCAGCCCCAGCATTTT. This gives the protein CASSSTGFNQPQHF.

This clonotype was observed a few times. The V and J genes are TRBV6-1 and TRBJ2-5, with 7 bases that match TRBD1. Trimming took 6 bases from V and 2 from J; bases not matched to a gene: 3. The CDR3 is 13 amino acids. In germline, CDR1 is MNHNS, CDR2 SASEGT. The CDR3 protein is CASRMGQQETQYF. The DNA of the CDR3 is TGTGCCAGCAGGATGGGACAGCAAGAGACCCAGTACTTC.

The chain employs TRBV29-1 and TRBJ2-3; possible D gene TRBD2, 6 bases. The CDR3 consists of 10 residues. In germline, CDR1 is SQVTM, CDR2 ANQGSEA. V was pared by 4 bases and J by 10 bases, with 9 bases between. DNA of the CDR3: TGCAGCGTTGCTGGGGAGGCGCAGTATTTT. Residues: CSVAGEAQYF.

The chain has TRBV4-2 and TRBJ2-2, with no clear D. V was trimmed by 1 base and J by 6 bases, leaving 6 bases between them. This CDR3 has 13 amino acids. Germline V gene sequence: CDR1 LGHNA, CDR2 YNFKEQ. CDR3 loop: CASSQAAPGELFF. The CDR3 DNA is TGTGCCAGCAGCCAAGCTGCCCCCGGGGAGCTGTTTTTT.

The table lists this clonotype with many counts. The chain couples TRBV21-1 to TRBJ2-7; TRBD2 reflects the table's D call only, with no check against the DNA. TRBV21-1 is described as a pseudogene. This CDR3 is built from 15 residues. CDR3 coding DNA: TGTGCCAGCAGCAGGGCCAGCGGGAACTCGCCAGCCCAGTACGTC. Translation: CASSRASGNSPAQYV.

The rearrangement joins TRBV5-1 to TRBJ1-3, with TRBD1 matching 7 bases. The CDR3 spans 15 residues. Germline V gives CDR1 SGHRS, CDR2 YFSETQ. V shed 4 bases and J 4 bases; nucleotides not matched to a gene: 8. The CDR3 here is CASSPLLTGGNTIYF. CDR3 bases: TGCGCCAGCAGCCCGCTCCTGACAGGGGGAAACACCATATATTTT.

This clonotype was recorded at least ten times. Here the CDR3 reads CATSGSAGGTDTQYF. The CDR3 DNA reads TGTGCCACCAGTGGGAGCGCCGGGGGCACAGATACGCAGTATTTT. The rearrangement links TRBV24-1 to TRBJ2-3; TRBD2 is a possible D gene (5 bases). The V end lost 5 bases, the J end lost 1 base, and 12 bases lay between the germline ends. CDR3 size: 15 residues. Germline V gene sequence: CDR1 KGHDR, CDR2 SFDVKD.

The table lists this clonotype with many counts. CDR3 sequence (DNA): TGTGCCAGCAGCCAAGGGACTAGCGACACCGGGGAGCTGTTTTTT. Amino acids: CASSQGTSDTGELFF. V gene TRBV3-1 combines with J gene TRBJ2-2, with 9 bases matching TRBD2. The CDR3 sequence is 15 residues long. Per germline, CDR1 LGHDT and CDR2 YNNKEL (reference sequence). With V trimmed by 1 base and J by 3 bases, 0 bases remained unmatched.

Turning to this clonotype: This may come from a read error, since a much larger clone is one base off. This rearrangement joins TRBV6-2 or TRBV6-3 to TRBJ2-7; TRBD1 is a possible D gene (6 bases). Germline-derived CDR1 and CDR2 are MNHEY and SVGEGT. V lost 10 bases and J 6 bases, leaving 22 bases between the germline ends. This CDR3 is built from 14 residues. CDR3 protein: CATSKARGYGEQYF. The DNA for the CDR3 is TGTGCCACATCAAAGGCCAGGGGATACGGCGAGCAGTACTTC.

The CDR3 reads CASTKDRPYEQYF. The CDR3 DNA reads as TGTGCCAGCACCAAGGACAGACCCTACGAGCAGTACTTC. The rearrangement joins TRBV6-2 or TRBV6-3 to TRBJ2-7; D might be TRBD1 (6 bases). This CDR3 contains 13 residues. Germline V gene data show CDR1 as MNHEY and CDR2 as SVGEGT. Trimming stripped 7 bases from V and 2 bases from J, with 12 bases between.

A few counts support this clonotype. V gene TRBV5-1 combines with J gene TRBJ1-1, with D perhaps matching TRBD1 (5 bases). This CDR3 is built from 13 residues. Germline CDR1 and CDR2: SGHRS and YFSETQ. Trimming cost V 7 bases and J 3 bases, with 13 bases left between them. CDR3 nucleotide sequence: TGCGCCAGCGGAGGGACTGTGGACACTGAAGCTTTCTTT. The encoded protein is CASGGTVDTEAFF.

As DNA, the CDR3 is TGCGCCAGCCTACCTGGGACAGGGAACAATGAGCAGTTCTTC. Its translation is CASLPGTGNNEQFF. V and J are TRBV5-1 and TRBJ2-1, with 9 bases matching TRBD1. The CDR3 consists of 14 residues. With 7 bases clipped from V and 5 bases from J, the junction kept 7 bases outside the gene matches. Germline V gives CDR1 SGHRS, CDR2 YFSETQ.

This clonotype occurred many times. CDR3 nucleotides: TGTGCCAGCTCTTTATCCGGGACAGGGGAGGAGACCCAGTACTTC. Its protein product is CASSLSGTGEETQYF. V and J are TRBV6-1 and TRBJ2-5, with 10 bases matching TRBD1. V was pared by 8 bases and J by 5 bases, with 11 bases of the junction left unmatched. Germline V gene sequence: CDR1 MNHNS, CDR2 SASEGT. The CDR3 loop spans 15 amino acids.

The chain carries TRBV20-1 and TRBJ2-5; D may be TRBD1 (6 bases). V was shortened by 5 bases and J by 5 bases, with 15 bases between the two germline ends. Germline lookup yields CDR1 DFQATT and CDR2 SNEGSKA (reference sequence). This CDR3 is 13 amino acids long. The CDR3 DNA sequence: TGCAGTGCTGTCGCAGGGGACGGGGAGACCCAGTACTTC. It translates to CSAVAGDGETQYF.

This sequence joins TRBV7-9 and TRBJ2-1; TRBD1 or TRBD2 may be the D gene (5 bases each). CDR3 size: 16 residues. In germline, CDR1 is SEHNR, CDR2 FQNEAQ (reference sequence). Trimming took off 5 bases at V and 3 bases at J, with 17 bases between the two ends. The CDR3 spells CASSPLVGGYYNEQFF. Written as DNA, the CDR3 is TGTGCCAGCAGCCCTCTGGTTGGGGGTTACTACAATGAGCAGTTCTTC.

This clonotype was seen many times. J is TRBJ1-5 and V is TRBV29-1, with 9 bases fitting TRBD1. Per germline, CDR1 SQVTM and CDR2 ANQGSEA. The V and J ends lost 8 bases and 4 bases, in that order; junction bases with no gene match: 9. CDR3 size: 14 residues. CDR3 in amino acids: CSIKTGTGNQPQHF. CDR3 bases: TGCAGCATCAAAACGGGGACAGGGAATCAGCCCCAGCATTTT.

J is TRBJ2-5 and V is TRBV11-2; D ambiguous. The germline V and J ends were trimmed by 5 bases and 1 base, with 8 bases remaining between them. The length of the CDR3 is 13 residues. Germline values: CDR1 SGHAT, CDR2 FQNNGV. The chain's CDR3 is CASSPTFQETQYF. The CDR3 nucleotides are TGTGCCAGCAGCCCCACTTTCCAAGAGACCCAGTACTTC. Based on the CDR3 plus reference TRBV11-2 and TRBJ2-5, the full variable domain is EAGVAQSPRYKIIEKRQSVAFWCNPISGHATLYWYQQILGQGPKLLIQFQNNGVVDDSQLPKDRFSAERLKGVDSTLKIQPAKLEDSAVYLCASSPTFQETQYFGPGTRLLVL.

This clonotype has more than one count but fewer than ten. The chain combines TRBV7-9 with TRBJ2-5; D unresolved. Per the germline V gene, CDR1 is SEHNR and CDR2 is FQNEAQ (reference sequence). The CDR3 totals 12 residues. The V end lost 2 bases, the J end lost 7 bases, and 8 bases lay between the germline ends. The CDR3 reads CASSLNTATQYF. The CDR3 coding sequence is TGTGCCAGCAGCTTAAATACGGCGACCCAGTACTTC.

This clonotype was observed a handful of times. CDR3 in amino acids: CSVGRTSADTQYF. CDR3 bases: TGCAGCGTTGGTCGGACGTCCGCAGATACGCAGTATTTT. The rearrangement joins TRBV29-1 to TRBJ2-3; D unresolved. Germline values: CDR1 SQVTM, CDR2 ANQGSEA. The CDR3 covers 13 residues. The V end lost 4 bases, the J end lost 4 bases, and 12 bases lay between the germline ends.

This clonotype showed up many times. The chain uses TRBV5-1 and TRBJ2-1; D is ambiguous. V was shortened by 1 base and J by 10 bases, with 12 bases between the two germline ends. The CDR3 consists of 13 residues. Looked up from germline, CDR1 is SGHRS and CDR2 is YFSETQ. The CDR3 DNA sequence: TGCGCCAGCAGCTTGATCGGTGTGGCAGAGCAGTTCTTC. Encoded protein: CASSLIGVAEQFF.

This clonotype was found many times. The V and J genes are TRBV7-6 and TRBJ2-7; 11 bases fit TRBD2. V shed 9 bases and J 3 bases; nucleotides not matched to a gene: 1. The germline CDR1 and CDR2 sequences are SGHVS and FNYEAQ. This CDR3 contains 12 residues. The CDR3 spells CARTSGDYEQYV. CDR3 nucleotide sequence: TGTGCCAGGACTAGCGGGGACTACGAGCAGTACGTC.

This clonotype has a count of ten or more. The rearrangement joins TRBV7-9 to TRBJ2-2, with 7 bases matching TRBD2. The CDR3 has 15 residues. CDR1 and CDR2 (germline): SEHNR, FQNEAQ (reference sequence). Trimming at V came to 6 bases and at J to 4 bases, leaving 8 bases not matched to a gene. CDR3 DNA: TGTGCCAGCAGTTCTCCCGGGAGGATCACCGGGGAGCTGTTTTTT. It translates to CASSSPGRITGELFF.

This clonotype was counted between two and nine times. The chain uses TRBV6-1 and TRBJ1-1; a possible D gene is TRBD1 (6 bases). The germline V gene has CDR1 MNHNS and CDR2 SASEGT. Trimming took 6 bases from V and 0 from J, leaving 14 bases between them. The CDR3 is 15 residues long. CDR3: CASRPTGLVNTEAFF. In DNA form, the CDR3 reads TGTGCCAGCAGGCCGACAGGCCTTGTGAACACTGAAGCTTTCTTT.

This clonotype was counted ten times or more. This chain joins TRBV20-1 and TRBJ2-5, with D possibly matching TRBD2 (6 bases). The germline gives CDR1 DFQATT, CDR2 SNEGSKA (reference sequence). The CDR3 is 16 residues long. Trimming shortened V by 0 bases and J by 4 bases, and 18 bases separated the two germline ends. CDR3 loop: CSARDRGQGGGETQYF. The CDR3 DNA is TGCAGTGCTAGAGATAGAGGGCAGGGAGGAGGAGAGACCCAGTACTTC.

The chain recombines TRBV7-2 with TRBJ2-7; 9 positions agree with TRBD2. In germline, CDR1 is SGHTA, CDR2 FQGNSA. V lost 5 bases, J lost 2 bases, and 7 bases stayed unmatched. The CDR3 length is 15 residues. The chain's CDR3 is CASSLGSGSPYEQYF. CDR3 coding DNA: TGTGCCAGCAGCCTCGGTAGCGGGAGCCCCTACGAGCAGTACTTC.

This clonotype was recorded many times. The chain carries TRBV29-1 and TRBJ2-2; 12 nucleotides align to TRBD2. The CDR3 length is 14 residues. From germline, CDR1 is SQVTM and CDR2 ANQGSEA. J was trimmed by 6 bases and V by 4 bases; bases with no gene match: 3. CDR3 protein: CSVGLAGASGELFF. For the CDR3, the DNA is TGCAGCGTTGGACTAGCGGGAGCATCCGGGGAGCTGTTTTTT.

This clonotype was recorded many times. The chain combines TRBV5-5 with TRBJ1-1; TRBD1 agrees at 8 bases. V was clipped by 2 bases and J by 2 bases; unmatched bases: 5. The CDR3 totals 15 residues. The germline V gene encodes CDR1 SGHKS and CDR2 YYEKEE (reference sequence). CDR3 coding DNA: TGTGCCAGCAGCTTATGGACAGGGCCTAACACTGAAGCTTTCTTT. Amino acid sequence: CASSLWTGPNTEAFF. Based on the CDR3 plus reference TRBV5-5 and TRBJ1-1, the full variable domain is DAGVTQSPTHLIKTRGQQVTLRCSPISGHKSVSWYQQVLGQGPQFIFQYYEKEERGRGNFPDRFSARQFPNYSSELNVNALLLGDSALYLCASSLWTGPNTEAFFGQGTRLTVV.

The chain carries TRBV12-3 or TRBV12-4 and TRBJ1-5; D remains unclear. Trimming took 3 bases from V and 0 from J, leaving 12 bases between them. CDR3 size: 16 residues. The CDR3 DNA is TGTGCCAGCAGTTTGTTCGGGGTATATAGCAATCAGCCCCAGCATTTT. This encodes CASSLFGVYSNQPQHF.

J is TRBJ2-7 and V is TRBV30; TRBD1 matches at 11 bases. This CDR3 has 11 amino acids. The J segment lost 10 bases and the V segment lost 5 bases, leaving 4 bases of the junction unmatched. Per the germline V gene, CDR1 is GTSNPN and CDR2 is SVGIG (reference sequence). CDR3 DNA sequence: TGTGCCTGGGAGGACAGGGGGCTCCAGTACGTC. Protein: CAWEDRGLQYV.